Presented here are 7 T cell receptor beta chains from one specimen sequenced in a study of shared clonotypes between healthy human individuals. Only in-frame clones appear in the TCRdb table, and some are missing; sequencing was by immunoSEQ multiplex PCR. The sample consists of roughly 680,000 clones, roughly two thirds of them appearing once. Input material: memory CD4+ T cells sorted from blood. Documented subset: CD45RA-negative fraction. Source of these receptors: a woman in her 30s in good health.

V is TRBV18 and J is TRBJ2-7, with D unclear. This CDR3 spans 14 amino acids. Germline lookup yields CDR1 KGHSH and CDR2 LQKENI. Trimming stripped 2 bases from V and 3 bases from J, with 11 bases between. The CDR3 here is CASSPAGSFYEQYF. DNA of the CDR3: TGTGCCAGCTCACCAGCAGGTTCTTTCTACGAGCAGTACTTC.

The chain joins TRBV7-9 to TRBJ2-5; TRBD1 might be the D (5 bases). The ends were cut back, 6 bases at V and 7 bases at J, with 15 bases in the middle. This CDR3 contains 13 residues. Germline CDR1 reads SEHNR; CDR2 reads FQNEAQ (reference sequence). The CDR3 sequence is CASRPRVVGTQYF. CDR3 coding DNA: TGTGCCAGCAGACCCAGGGTTGTCGGGACCCAGTACTTC.

The V gene is TRBV10-1, the J gene TRBJ2-1; TRBD2 aligns across 8 bases. Germline-derived CDR1 and CDR2 are WNHNN and SYGVQD (reference sequence). This CDR3 has 16 residues. The V segment lost 3 bases and the J segment 0 bases; nucleotides outside the gene matches: 4. The CDR3 spells CASSDPAGASYNEQFF. The CDR3 nucleotides read TGCGCCAGCAGTGACCCAGCGGGAGCCTCCTACAATGAGCAGTTCTTC.

V and J are TRBV13 and TRBJ2-1; D ambiguous. Trimming cost V 3 bases and J 7 bases, with 4 bases left between them. Germline assignment: CDR1 PRHDT and CDR2 FYEKMQ (reference sequence). This CDR3 has 11 amino acids. The CDR3 loop reads CASSFGNEQFF. The CDR3 DNA follows: TGTGCCAGCAGCTTCGGGAATGAGCAGTTCTTC.

V and J are TRBV7-9 and TRBJ1-2, with D unresolved. Trimming pared 1 base from V and 5 bases from J, leaving 20 bases between. This CDR3 spans 17 amino acids. In germline, CDR1 is SEHNR, CDR2 FQNEAQ (reference sequence). The CDR3 sequence is CASSLDHGPAEEYGYTF. The CDR3 DNA follows: TGTGCCAGCAGCTTAGACCACGGACCTGCTGAGGAATATGGCTACACCTTC.

Comments on this clone: Within the sample, other DNA sequences also encode this same CDR3. The V call is TRBV28, the J call TRBJ2-7; 9 positions agree with TRBD1. This CDR3 spans 15 amino acids. The V gene's germline CDR1 is MDHEN and CDR2 SYDVKM. J gave up 4 bases and V 1 base, and 5 bases lay outside the gene matches. The CDR3 DNA follows: TGTGCCAGCAGTTTATCCACAGGGGGCTCATACGAGCAGTACTTC. It specifies CASSLSTGGSYEQYF.

For the CDR3, the DNA is TGTGCCAGCAGGTCCGGGACGGACCCTTACGAGCAGTACTTC. It translates to CASRSGTDPYEQYF. V is TRBV28 and J is TRBJ2-7, with D possibly being TRBD1 or TRBD2 (5 bases each). This CDR3 has 14 amino acids. Per the germline V gene, CDR1 is MDHEN and CDR2 is SYDVKM. Deletions cut 6 bases from V and 4 bases from J, with 16 bases between.